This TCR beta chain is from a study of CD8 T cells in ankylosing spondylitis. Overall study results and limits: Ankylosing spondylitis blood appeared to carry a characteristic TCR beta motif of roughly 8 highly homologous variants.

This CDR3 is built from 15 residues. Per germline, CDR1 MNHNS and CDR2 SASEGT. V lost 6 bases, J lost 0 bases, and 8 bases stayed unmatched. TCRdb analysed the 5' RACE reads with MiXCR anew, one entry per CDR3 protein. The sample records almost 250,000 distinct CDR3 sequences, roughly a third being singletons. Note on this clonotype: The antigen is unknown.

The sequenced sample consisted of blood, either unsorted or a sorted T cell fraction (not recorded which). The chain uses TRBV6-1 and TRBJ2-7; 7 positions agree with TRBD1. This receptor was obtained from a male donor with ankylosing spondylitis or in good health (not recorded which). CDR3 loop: CASRRGGWNSYEQYF. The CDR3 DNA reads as TGTGCCAGCAGACGAGGGGGCTGGAACTCCTACGAGCAGTACTTC.